The source of this TCR beta chain is a study of blood T cells in healthy people across ages. This clonotype was counted only a few times. Its antigen remains unidentified. CDR3 length: 15 residues. V was pared by 9 bases and J by 1 base, with 9 bases of the junction left unmatched. Germline CDR1 is LNHDA and CDR2 is SQIVND (reference sequence). Regarding the study as a whole: Greater diversity and more naive CD4+ cells were seen in long-lived donors than in aged donors. The authors considered diversity estimates from one million T cells to be underestimates. CMV infection status of these donors was not known.

RNA extraction gave at least 6 micrograms of total RNA per sample. Next came a second PCR, run for 7 to 11 cycles, which used a sample-barcoded 5' primer along with a J-beta primer mix. TCRdb passed the 5' RACE reads through MiXCR, listing each CDR3 protein once. Here the sample spans roughly 700,000 distinct CDR3 sequences, less than 40% being singletons. This chain connects TRBV19 to TRBJ1-5; 7 nucleotides match TRBD1. The sequence derives from an elderly woman in good health. Sequencing used blood. The CDR3 bases are TGTGCCAGCCAGCAGGGGGGTTGGAGCAATCAGCCCCAGCATTTT. Its protein product is CASQQGGWSNQPQHF.